This record concerns one TCR beta chain sequence. Its specificity is unknown. This sample is part of a study of response to subunit inactivated influenza vaccine. Study-level findings and limits: That few new T cells are recruited by each seasonal influenza vaccination was the authors' suggestion.

TCRdb reprocessed the RT-PCR reads via MiXCR and lists one record per CDR3 protein. The sample gives 800,000 to 1,000,000 distinct CDR3 sequences, 21% of which show up once; 10% to 13% is in the top ten. Trimming took off 8 bases at V and 4 bases at J, with 11 bases between the two ends. The CDR3 contains 13 residues. CDR1 and CDR2 (germline): WSHSY, SAAADI. Sequencing was performed on PBMCs from blood, taken 5 to 6 days after vaccination. V and J are TRBV10-2 and TRBJ1-4; no definite D call. The source of this sequence is a man in his fifties or sixties who received an inactivated influenza vaccine. The CDR3 protein is CASRGPNNEKLFF. CDR3 nucleotide sequence: TGCGCCAGCCGTGGGCCTAATAATGAAAAACTGTTTTTT.